Included here is one T cell receptor beta chain sequence, with context. Germline V lookup: CDR1 LGHNA, CDR2 YSLEER. The CDR3 is 15 amino acids. Trimming cost V 5 bases and J 5 bases; bases outside gene matches: 9. The data are from a study of blood T cell repertoires in COVID-19. Overall study context: The cDNA or gDNA used as material had been derived from T cells, B-cell-depleted T cells, or PBMCs.

Under the authors' procedure: Counts of nucleated cells, estimated from reference gene primer amplification, were obtained. Sequencing was performed with immunoSEQ multiplex PCR; in TCRdb, only in-frame clones are kept and a portion is missing. V and J calls and clone size are given by that table; D and trimming were obtained from the DNA. The sample holds 150,000 to 200,000 clones; 70% to 90% are singletons and the top ten take 3% to 4%. The receptor comes from a man aged 60 to 69 with acute or convalescent COVID-19. The chain carries TRBV4-3 and TRBJ2-7; 10 bases fit TRBD1. Sequencing input: peripheral blood. CDR3 in amino acids: CASSLDWTGGNEQYF. CDR3 nucleotides: TGCGCCAGCAGCTTAGACTGGACAGGGGGAAACGAGCAGTACTTC.